These 5 T cell receptor beta chains came from one sample sequenced in a study of cytomegalovirus exposure and HLA in healthy donors. PCR primers comprised 60 Vbeta and 13 Jbeta primers. Produced via immunoSEQ multiplex PCR; TCRdb's table is partial and in-frame only. The sample lists 100,000 to 150,000 clones, roughly 70% occurring once. The sequencing input was PBMCs. The source of these receptors is a young man in good health and CMV-seronegative.

This chain joins TRBV7-9 and TRBJ2-7; D gene unclear. CDR1 and CDR2 (germline): SEHNR, FQNEAQ (reference sequence). Trimming pared 3 bases from V and 5 bases from J, leaving 5 bases between. The CDR3 extends over 11 amino acids. The CDR3 bases are TGTGCCAGCAGCTTTATAAACGAGCAGTACTTC. Its translation is CASSFINEQYF.

This clone came up once. V usage is TRBV7-9 and J usage is TRBJ2-7; 10 bases agree with TRBD2. V was clipped by 2 bases and J by 6 bases; unmatched bases: 4. The germline gives CDR1 SEHNR, CDR2 FQNEAQ (reference sequence). This CDR3 has 14 residues. CDR3: CASSLLSGGAEQYF. The DNA of the CDR3 is TGTGCCAGCAGCTTACTGAGCGGGGGGGCCGAGCAGTACTTC.

The chain is built from TRBV5-4 and TRBJ2-7; TRBD1 is a possible D gene (5 bases). CDR3 size: 14 residues. Germline lookup yields CDR1 SGHNT and CDR2 YYREEE (reference sequence). The germline V and J ends were trimmed by 3 bases and 3 bases, with 13 bases remaining between them. The CDR3 bases are TGTGCCAGCAGCTCTTCCGGACACCTCTACGAGCAGTACTTC. This sequence encodes CASSSSGHLYEQYF.

The chain carries TRBV4-2 and TRBJ2-7; 7 positions match TRBD1. This CDR3 has 17 amino acids. The V gene end was trimmed by 2 bases and the J gene end by 1 base; junction bases not matched to a gene: 11. The V gene's germline CDR1 is LGHNA and CDR2 YNFKEQ. Here the CDR3 reads CASSQPIRTGLSYEQYF. As DNA, the CDR3 is TGTGCCAGCAGCCAACCTATAAGGACAGGACTTTCCTACGAGCAGTACTTC.

The chain has TRBV5-1 and TRBJ2-5; D perhaps matches TRBD1 (5 bases). In germline, CDR1 is SGHRS, CDR2 YFSETQ. The CDR3 has 14 amino acids. V dropped 4 bases and J dropped 1 base, with 11 bases sitting between them. CDR3 bases: TGCGCCAGCAGCGTGGACATTTCCCAAGAGACCCAGTACTTC. It translates to CASSVDISQETQYF.